The 14 T cell receptor beta chains in this list originate from one sample, sequenced in a study of blood T cell repertoires in COVID-19. Sequenced by immunoSEQ multiplex PCR; TCRdb stores in-frame clones only, minus some. The sample yields 130,000 to 150,000 clones, about four fifths seen once. The sample taken for sequencing was peripheral blood. The receptor source for this set is a man at least 80 years old with acute or convalescent COVID-19.

This chain connects TRBV7-9 to TRBJ1-4, with 7 bases aligning to TRBD1. Germline CDR1 is SEHNR and CDR2 is FQNEAQ (reference sequence). CDR3 length: 14 amino acids. The V segment lost 5 bases and the J segment 5 bases; nucleotides outside the gene matches: 5. The chain's CDR3 is CASSLTQGNEKLFF. The CDR3 DNA follows: TGTGCCAGCAGCCTTACACAGGGGAATGAAAAACTGTTTTTT.

This clone was found once. Sequence at one end of the junction differs from germline and may be a read error. This chain uses TRBV7-2 with TRBJ2-3, with 9 bases that match TRBD1. CDR1 and CDR2 from the germline V gene are SGHTA and FQGNSA. The CDR3 is made up of 12 amino acids. The chain's CDR3 is CASSLDWTGAFF. The CDR3 coding sequence is TGTGCCAGCAGCTTAGACTGGACAGGGGCCTTCTTT.

V usage is TRBV6-5 and J usage is TRBJ2-4; 9 bases line up with TRBD1. The CDR3 runs to 15 residues. Germline lookup yields CDR1 MNHEY and CDR2 SVGAGI. V shed 5 bases, J shed 7 bases, and the junction held 9 bases outside the gene matches. The CDR3 spells CASSRPGQGMNIQYF. The CDR3 DNA follows: TGTGCCAGCAGTCGACCGGGACAGGGAATGAACATTCAGTACTTC.

The rearrangement joins TRBV4-3 to TRBJ2-3; D is perhaps TRBD2 (5 bases). This CDR3 comprises 14 residues. Germline CDR1 and CDR2: LGHNA and YSLEER. V lost 0 bases, J lost 4 bases, and 8 bases lay in between. The CDR3 region is CASSQDRDADTQYF. CDR3 bases: TGCGCCAGCAGCCAAGATCGGGATGCAGATACGCAGTATTTT.

This rearrangement joins TRBV6-5 to TRBJ2-1, with 9 bases identical to TRBD2. V dropped 0 bases and J dropped 10; count of bases not matched to a gene: 1. This CDR3 spans 13 amino acids. CDR1 MNHEY and CDR2 SVGAGI come from the germline V gene. CDR3 DNA: TGTGCCAGCAGTTACTCCCTAGCGGGGGAGCAGTTCTTC. This gives the protein CASSYSLAGEQFF.

This clone was found a few times. CDR3 DNA sequence: TGTGCCATCAGTGAAAGGGACAGGGGGACTGAAGCTTTCTTT. Protein sequence: CAISERDRGTEAFF. The chain links TRBV10-3 to TRBJ1-1, with 11 positions matching TRBD1. This CDR3 region has 14 residues. The ends lost 3 bases at V and 5 bases at J; junction bases unmatched: 2. Per germline, CDR1 ENHRY and CDR2 SYGVKD.

This chain joins TRBV5-4 and TRBJ2-3; 13 positions agree with TRBD2. The CDR3 contains 17 residues. V dropped 0 bases and J dropped 5; count of bases not matched to a gene: 6. CDR1 and CDR2 from the germline V gene are SGHNT and YYREEE (reference sequence). CDR3 in DNA: TGTGCCAGCAGCTTGGCCCGAGGACTAGCGGGAGTAGATACGCAGTATTTT. This translates into CASSLARGLAGVDTQYF.

V gene TRBV19 combines with J gene TRBJ2-3, with D unclear. Looked up from germline, CDR1 is LNHDA and CDR2 is SQIVND (reference sequence). The CDR3 consists of 13 residues. The germline V and J ends were trimmed by 6 bases and 2 bases, with 9 bases remaining between them. CDR3 amino acids: CASSPDATDTQYF. The CDR3 region has the DNA TGTGCCAGTAGCCCAGATGCCACAGATACGCAGTATTTT. Drawing the rest from reference TRBV19 and TRBJ2-3, the complete variable domain is DGGITQSPKYLFRKEGQNVTLSCEQNLNHDAMYWYRQDPGQGLRLIYYSQIVNDFQKGDIAEGYSVSREKKESFPLTVTSAQKNPTAFYLCASSPDATDTQYFGPGTRLTVL.

This sequence joins TRBV6-5 and TRBJ1-5; 7 positions match TRBD1. With 6 bases clipped from V and 3 bases from J, the junction kept 8 bases outside the gene matches. The CDR3 loop spans 15 amino acids. Germline V lookup: CDR1 MNHEY, CDR2 SVGAGI. CDR3 amino acids: CASSLRTGVNQPQHF. The DNA of the CDR3 is TGTGCCAGCAGCCTCAGGACAGGCGTCAATCAGCCCCAGCATTTT.

This rearrangement joins TRBV7-3 to TRBJ2-1, with D possibly being TRBD2 (5 bases). Germline assignment: CDR1 SGHTA and CDR2 FQGTGA. This CDR3 has 15 amino acids. The V end lost 3 bases, the J end lost 3 bases, and 12 bases lay between the germline ends. The CDR3 loop reads CASSLSGLIYNEQFF. CDR3 sequence (DNA): TGTGCCAGCAGCTTGTCAGGACTCATCTACAATGAGCAGTTCTTC. The variable domain in full, completed from reference TRBV7-3 and TRBJ2-1, reads GAGVSQTPSNKVTEKGKYVELRCDPISGHTALYWYRQSLGQGPEFLIYFQGTGAADDSGLPNDRFFAVRPEGSVSTLKIQRTERGDSAVYLCASSLSGLIYNEQFFGPGTRLTVL.

This rearrangement joins TRBV5-1 to TRBJ2-7; D remains unclear. The CDR3 is 14 residues long. V lost 2 bases and J 6 bases, leaving 15 bases between the germline ends. Germline CDR1 is SGHRS and CDR2 is YFSETQ. The DNA for the CDR3 is TGCGCCAGCAGCTTACGCAGCGCCCTTCCCGAGCAGTACTTC. Translation gives CASSLRSALPEQYF.

The V call is TRBV10-3, the J call TRBJ1-1; D is possibly TRBD1 (5 bases). This CDR3 region has 13 residues. Looked up from germline, CDR1 is ENHRY and CDR2 is SYGVKD. V lost 10 bases and J lost 6, with 18 bases in between. The CDR3 DNA follows: TGTGCCACCACCGACCCTGCCAGGGCTGAAGCTTTCTTT. Amino acid sequence: CATTDPARAEAFF.

The chain couples TRBV5-1 to TRBJ1-1, with D maybe TRBD1 (5 bases). Germline CDR1 reads SGHRS; CDR2 reads YFSETQ. The CDR3 loop spans 13 amino acids. Between the trimmed V and J ends, which lost 2 bases and 1 base, there was a span of 6 bases. The CDR3 DNA is TGCGCCAGCAGCTTCGGACAGAACACTGAAGCTTTCTTT. Amino acids: CASSFGQNTEAFF.

The chain uses TRBV4-1 and TRBJ2-7, with 8 positions matching TRBD1. The germline CDR1 and CDR2 sequences are MGHRA and YSYEKL. This CDR3 contains 15 residues. Losses at the gene ends were 0 bases for V and 3 bases for J; bases not matched to a gene: 4. The CDR3, as DNA: TGCGCCAGCAGCCAAGAGGACAGGGTTATCTACGAGCAGTACTTC. The encoded protein is CASSQEDRVIYEQYF.